Sequencing of this TCR beta chain was carried out in a study of T cell repertoires in cytomegalovirus infection. About the study: Public TCR beta signatures indicated both CMV infection and matching HLA type. Overall study findings and caveats: Cumulative public TCR beta family frequency identified carriers of CMV plus the relevant HLA. Predominance within the ex vivo response was attributable to HLA-C-restricted CMV-specific TCR beta clonotypes.

As to this clonotype: The antigen remains unidentified.

TCRdb reprocessed the reads with MiXCR, giving one entry per CDR3 protein. The sample lists about 530,000 distinct CDR3 sequences, about 26% occurring once. V shed 3 bases and J shed 7 bases, with 10 bases lying between them. CDR1 is DFQATT, CDR2 SNEGSKA, per germline (reference sequence). The CDR3 length is 12 residues. The rearrangement uses TRBV20-1 and TRBJ2-1; tentatively, D is TRBD2 (6 bases). This receptor was obtained from a human donor in good health (CMV status not recorded). Some clones in this sample may be carry-over from other donors' samples. Sequenced input: PBMCs. CDR3 sequence: CSASGSMNEQFF. As DNA, the CDR3 is TGCAGTGCTAGCGGGAGTATGAATGAGCAGTTCTTC.